This T cell receptor beta chain was sequenced during a study of blood T cell repertoires in COVID-19. Study as a whole: PBMCs, B-cell-depleted T cells, or T cells were the source of the cDNA or gDNA that made up the material.

Methods used by the authors: By means of reference gene primer amplification, nucleated cell counts were estimated. The repertoire was sequenced with immunoSEQ multiplex PCR; TCRdb's copy has only in-frame clones and lacks some. V and J calls and clone size are as listed in that table; D and trimming were resolved from the DNA. The table shows 250,000 to 350,000 clones, with more than 85% occurring only once. Cohort placement rested on clinical history that participants reported themselves. Resolution of symptoms, clearance, or two negative PCRs was present in recovered Cohort 3 donors. V was clipped by 5 bases and J by 1 base, with 16 bases between them. The CDR3 contains 16 residues. Germline V gives CDR1 MDHEN, CDR2 SYDVKM.

The TCR comes from a woman under 40 who had recovered from COVID-19. The sequencing input was PBMCs or T cells enriched from blood (not recorded which). V and J are TRBV28 and TRBJ2-3, with D perhaps TRBD2 (6 bases). The CDR3 coding sequence is TGTGCCAGCAGTCCGGAGGGTTTTTGGCGCACAGATACGCAGTATTTT. It encodes CASSPEGFWRTDTQYF.